The 3 T cell receptor beta chains below were found in one sample sequenced in a study of T cells in Graves' hyperthyroidism and ophthalmopathy. TCR beta CDR3 regions were amplified from RNA transcripts. A first-round RT-PCR of the TCR CDR3 used the HTBI primer set. TCRdb re-called the multiplex PCR reads through MiXCR, storing one row per CDR3 protein. The top ten clones hold 5.8% of a sample with roughly 580,000 distinct CDR3 sequences, roughly 13% of them seen once. Sequenced sample: blood. The receptor set was obtained from a woman aged 30 to 39 with Graves' hyperthyroidism that later progressed to Graves' ophthalmopathy.

The V gene is TRBV19, the J gene TRBJ2-7; D may correspond to TRBD1 or TRBD2 (5 bases each). Between the trimmed V and J ends, which lost 5 bases and 0 bases, there was a span of 17 bases. Germline CDR1 is LNHDA and CDR2 is SQIVND (reference sequence). The CDR3 is 16 residues long. CDR3 in amino acids: CASSAGNRDVSYEQYF. CDR3 in DNA: TGTGCCAGTAGTGCGGGCAACCGGGACGTCTCCTACGAGCAGTACTTC.

The chain uses TRBV6-9 and TRBJ1-5; no clear D. The CDR3 sequence is 15 residues long. Germline lookup yields CDR1 MNHGY and CDR2 SVAAGI. Trimming shortened V by 3 bases and J by 5 bases, and 14 bases separated the two germline ends. Here the CDR3 DNA reads TGTGCCAGCAGTTACTCGAATGGCGGGGATCAGCCCCAGCATTTT. Protein product: CASSYSNGGDQPQHF.

This clonotype was observed a few times. The V call is TRBV11-3, the J call TRBJ2-2; D not certain. This CDR3 has 16 residues. With 5 bases removed from V and 3 bases from J, the gap between germline ends came to 16 bases. CDR1 is SGHNT, CDR2 YENEEA, per germline. Written as DNA, the CDR3 is TGTGCCAGCAGCCGAGGTGGGAACTTTGACACCGGGGAGCTGTTTTTT. This sequence encodes CASSRGGNFDTGELFF. Variable domain in full (rest from reference TRBV11-3 and TRBJ2-2): EAGVVQSPRYKIIEKKQPVAFWCNPISGHNTLYWYLQNLGQGPELLIRYENEEAVDDSQLPKDRFSAERLKGVDSTLKIQPAELGDSAVYLCASSRGGNFDTGELFFGEGSRLTVL.